What follows describes a single TCR beta chain. The antigen remains undetermined. Alongside a J-beta primer mix, a sample-barcoded 5' primer served in a second PCR lasting roughly 6 to 11 cycles. Through a template-switch adaptor with 12 random nucleotides, each cDNA molecule received a tag. A single record per CDR3 protein comes from TCRdb applying MiXCR to the 5' RACE reads. The sample lists some 750,000 distinct CDR3 sequences, approximately 22% occurring once. The record originates from a study of blood T cells in healthy people across ages. Study observations and caveats: As age increased, TCR beta diversity per million T cells fell in a roughly linear fashion.

The source of this sequence is a man aged 65-85 years in good health. Material for sequencing was blood.

The CDR3 region has the DNA TGTGCCAGCAGCCAAGGTCCCGGACTACAATACAATGAGCAGTTCTTC. The encoded protein is CASSQGPGLQYNEQFF. The chain couples TRBV3-1 to TRBJ2-1; perhaps TRBD2 as D (6 bases). Trimming left V 1 base short and J 4 bases short, with 14 bases between. The CDR3 is 16 amino acids. Looked up from germline, CDR1 is LGHDT and CDR2 is YNNKEL (reference sequence).